This TCR beta chain was recorded in a study of control samples from healthy donors and cancer patients. The CDR3 is made up of 16 amino acids. V lost 1 base and J 4 bases, leaving 17 bases between the germline ends. Germline assignment: CDR1 SEHNR and CDR2 FQNEAQ (reference sequence). Generated by immunoSEQ multiplex PCR, the TCRdb table keeps only in-frame clones and is missing some. The profile covers 120,000 or so clones, with around 92% appearing a single time and under 0.7% taken by the ten largest. The sequence was obtained from a man aged 80 or over with head and neck cancer. The sample consisted of PBMCs. V and J are TRBV7-9 and TRBJ2-7; perhaps D is TRBD1 or TRBD2 (6 bases each). The CDR3 loop is CASSLGPGANWYEQYF. The CDR3 nucleotides are TGTGCCAGCAGCTTAGGCCCGGGGGCAAACTGGTACGAGCAGTACTTC.